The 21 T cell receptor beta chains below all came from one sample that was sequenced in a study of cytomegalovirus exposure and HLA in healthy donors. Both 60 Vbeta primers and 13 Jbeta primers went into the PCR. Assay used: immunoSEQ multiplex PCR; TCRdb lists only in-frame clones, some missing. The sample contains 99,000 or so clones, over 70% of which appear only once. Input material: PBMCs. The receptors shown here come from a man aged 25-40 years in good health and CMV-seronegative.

CDR3 bases: TGTGCCAGTACTAGGACAGGGAACACTGAAGCTTTCTTT. Translated, it gives CASTRTGNTEAFF. This chain links TRBV19 with TRBJ1-1; 7 bases are a match to TRBD1. Germline assignment: CDR1 LNHDA and CDR2 SQIVND (reference sequence). The CDR3 sequence is 13 residues long. V shed 7 bases and J 1 base; nucleotides not matched to a gene: 3.

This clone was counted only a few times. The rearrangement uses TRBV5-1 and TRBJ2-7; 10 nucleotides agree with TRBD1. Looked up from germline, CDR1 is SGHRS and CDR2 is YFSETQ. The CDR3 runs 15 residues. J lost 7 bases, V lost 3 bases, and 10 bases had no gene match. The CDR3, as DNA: TGCGCCAGCAGCTCGACAGGGGGCGCCGTGGGGGAGCAGTACTTC. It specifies CASSSTGGAVGEQYF.

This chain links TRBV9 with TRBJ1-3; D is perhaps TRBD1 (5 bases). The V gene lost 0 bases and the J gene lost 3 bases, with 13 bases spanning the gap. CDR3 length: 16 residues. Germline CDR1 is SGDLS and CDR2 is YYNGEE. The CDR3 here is CASSVVPTVGGNTIYF. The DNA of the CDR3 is TGTGCCAGCAGCGTAGTTCCGACAGTGGGTGGAAACACCATATATTTT. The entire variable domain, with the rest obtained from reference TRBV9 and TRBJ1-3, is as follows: DSGVTQTPKHLITATGQRVTLRCSPRSGDLSVYWYQQSLDQGLQFLIQYYNGEERAKGNILERFSAQQFPDLHSELNLSSLELGDSALYFCASSVVPTVGGNTIYFGEGSWLTVV.

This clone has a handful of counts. CDR3 nucleotide sequence: TGTGCCAGCAGCTTCCAACAGGGGGCTAGGGAGCAGTTCTTC. Translation gives CASSFQQGAREQFF. V is TRBV7-2 and J is TRBJ2-1; 9 bases fit TRBD1. The ends lost 3 bases at V and 10 bases at J; junction bases unmatched: 7. Germline V gene lookup returns CDR1 SGHTA and CDR2 FQGNSA. The length of the CDR3 is 14 residues.

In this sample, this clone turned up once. CDR3 in DNA: TGCGCCAGCAGCATGACTGACAGGACAGATACGCAGTATTTT. The encoded protein is CASSMTDRTDTQYF. This rearrangement joins TRBV5-1 to TRBJ2-3, with D possibly being TRBD1 (6 bases). The ends were cut back, 4 bases at V and 3 bases at J, with 12 bases in the middle. Per germline, CDR1 SGHRS and CDR2 YFSETQ. The CDR3 runs 14 residues. Full variable domain (remainder filled in from reference TRBV5-1 and TRBJ2-3): KAGVTQTPRYLIKTRGQQVTLSCSPISGHRSVSWYQQTPGQGLQFLFEYFSETQRNKGNFPGRFSGRQFSNSRSEMNVSTLELGDSALYLCASSMTDRTDTQYFGPGTRLTVL.

This CDR3 reads CSVSESGGNEKLFF. For the CDR3, the DNA is TGCAGCGTTTCGGAGTCAGGGGGCAATGAAAAACTGTTTTTT. The gene calls are TRBV29-1 and TRBJ1-4, with 8 nucleotides matching TRBD1. The CDR3 has 14 amino acids. Germline-derived CDR1 and CDR2 are SQVTM and ANQGSEA. V lost 5 bases to trimming and J lost 5 bases; unmatched junction nucleotides: 7.

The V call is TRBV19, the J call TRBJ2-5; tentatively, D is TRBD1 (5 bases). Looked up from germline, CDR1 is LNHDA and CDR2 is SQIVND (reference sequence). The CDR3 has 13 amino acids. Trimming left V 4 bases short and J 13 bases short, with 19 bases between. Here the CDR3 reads CASSTTGQGTLYF. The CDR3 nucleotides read TGTGCCAGTAGTACGACCGGGCAGGGAACACTGTACTTC.

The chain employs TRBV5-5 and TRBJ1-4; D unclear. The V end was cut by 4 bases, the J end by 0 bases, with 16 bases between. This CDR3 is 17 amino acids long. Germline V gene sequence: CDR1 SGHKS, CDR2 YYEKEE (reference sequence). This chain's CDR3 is CASSPAVLGATNEKLFF. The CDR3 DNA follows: TGTGCCAGCAGCCCTGCCGTTCTAGGCGCAACTAATGAAAAACTGTTTTTT.

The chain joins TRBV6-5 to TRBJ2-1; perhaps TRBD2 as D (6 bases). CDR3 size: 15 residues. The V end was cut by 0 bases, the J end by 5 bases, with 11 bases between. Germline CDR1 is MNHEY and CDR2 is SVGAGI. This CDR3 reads CASSYSSLANNEQFF. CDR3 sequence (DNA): TGTGCCAGCAGTTACTCCTCGCTAGCGAACAATGAGCAGTTCTTC.

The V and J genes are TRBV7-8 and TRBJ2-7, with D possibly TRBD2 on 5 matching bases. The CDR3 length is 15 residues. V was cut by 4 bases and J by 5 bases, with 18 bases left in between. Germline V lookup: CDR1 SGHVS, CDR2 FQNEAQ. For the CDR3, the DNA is TGTGCCAGCAGCTCCAGACCTGGGAGTATGGACGAGCAGTACTTC. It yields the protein CASSSRPGSMDEQYF.

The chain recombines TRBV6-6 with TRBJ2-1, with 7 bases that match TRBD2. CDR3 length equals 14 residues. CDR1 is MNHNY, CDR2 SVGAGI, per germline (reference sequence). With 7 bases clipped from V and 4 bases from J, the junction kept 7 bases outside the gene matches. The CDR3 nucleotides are TGTGCCAGCACTAAGGCTAGCGGTTACAATGAGCAGTTCTTC. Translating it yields CASTKASGYNEQFF.

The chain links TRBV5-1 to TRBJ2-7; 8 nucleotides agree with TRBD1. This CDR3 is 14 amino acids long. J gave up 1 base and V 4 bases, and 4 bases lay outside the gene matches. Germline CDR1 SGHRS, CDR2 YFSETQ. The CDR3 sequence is CASSIDRGSYEQYF. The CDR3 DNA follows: TGCGCCAGCAGCATCGACAGGGGTTCCTACGAGCAGTACTTC. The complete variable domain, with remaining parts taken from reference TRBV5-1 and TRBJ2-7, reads KAGVTQTPRYLIKTRGQQVTLSCSPISGHRSVSWYQQTPGQGLQFLFEYFSETQRNKGNFPGRFSGRQFSNSRSEMNVSTLELGDSALYLCASSIDRGSYEQYFGPGTRLTVT.

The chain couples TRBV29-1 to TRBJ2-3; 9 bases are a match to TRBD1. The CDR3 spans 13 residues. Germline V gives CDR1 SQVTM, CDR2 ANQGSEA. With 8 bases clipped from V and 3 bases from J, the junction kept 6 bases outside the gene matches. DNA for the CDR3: TGCAGCTCCCGACAGGGGGGTACAGATACGCAGTATTTT. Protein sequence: CSSRQGGTDTQYF.

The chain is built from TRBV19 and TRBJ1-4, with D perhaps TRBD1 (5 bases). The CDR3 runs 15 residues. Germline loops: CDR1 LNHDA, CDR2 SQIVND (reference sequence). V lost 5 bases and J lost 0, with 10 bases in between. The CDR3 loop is CASSYRPATNEKLFF. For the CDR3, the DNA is TGTGCCAGTAGTTACAGGCCAGCAACTAATGAAAAACTGTTTTTT.

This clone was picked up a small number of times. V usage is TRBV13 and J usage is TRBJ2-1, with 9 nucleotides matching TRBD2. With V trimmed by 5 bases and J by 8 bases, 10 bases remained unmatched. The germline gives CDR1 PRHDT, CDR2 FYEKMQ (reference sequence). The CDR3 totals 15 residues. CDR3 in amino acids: CASSSRTSVNHEQFF. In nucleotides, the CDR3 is TGTGCCAGCAGCAGCCGGACTAGCGTTAACCATGAGCAGTTCTTC.

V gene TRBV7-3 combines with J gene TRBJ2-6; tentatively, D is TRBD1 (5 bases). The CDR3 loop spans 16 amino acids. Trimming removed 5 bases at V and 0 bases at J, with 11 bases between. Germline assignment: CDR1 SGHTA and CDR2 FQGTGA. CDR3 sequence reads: CASSTDSPSGANVLTF. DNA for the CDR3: TGTGCCAGCAGCACAGACAGTCCCTCTGGGGCCAACGTCCTGACTTTC.

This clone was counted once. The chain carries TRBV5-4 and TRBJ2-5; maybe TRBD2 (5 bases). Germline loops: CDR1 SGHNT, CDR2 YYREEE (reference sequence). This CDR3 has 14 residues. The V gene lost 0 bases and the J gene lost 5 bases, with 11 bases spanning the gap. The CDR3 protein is CASSLGAGGETQYF. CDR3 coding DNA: TGTGCCAGCAGCTTGGGGGCAGGCGGGGAGACCCAGTACTTC. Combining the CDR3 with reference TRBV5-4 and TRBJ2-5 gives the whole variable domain ETGVTQSPTHLIKTRGQQVTLRCSSQSGHNTVSWYQQALGQGPQFIFQYYREEENGRGNFPPRFSGLQFPNYSSELNVNALELDDSALYLCASSLGAGGETQYFGPGTRLLVL.

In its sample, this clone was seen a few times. CDR3 protein: CASGERVGNTIYF. The DNA of the CDR3 is TGTGCCAGCGGAGAGAGGGTCGGAAACACCATATATTTT. V is TRBV6-1 and J is TRBJ1-3, with D unresolved. Germline lookup yields CDR1 MNHNS and CDR2 SASEGT. V was trimmed by 8 bases and J by 4 bases, leaving 12 bases between them. The CDR3 contains 13 residues.

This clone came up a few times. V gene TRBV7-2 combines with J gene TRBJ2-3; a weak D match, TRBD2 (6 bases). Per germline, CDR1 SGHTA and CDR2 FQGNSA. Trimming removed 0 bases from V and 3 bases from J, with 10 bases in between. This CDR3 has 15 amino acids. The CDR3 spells CASSLAEGRTDTQYF. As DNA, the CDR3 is TGTGCCAGCAGCTTAGCGGAGGGGCGGACAGATACGCAGTATTTT.

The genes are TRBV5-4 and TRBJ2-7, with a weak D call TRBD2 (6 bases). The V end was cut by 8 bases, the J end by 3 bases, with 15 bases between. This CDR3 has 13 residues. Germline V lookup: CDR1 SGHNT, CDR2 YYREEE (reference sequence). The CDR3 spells CASSWRGFYEQYF. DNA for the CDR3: TGTGCCAGTTCCTGGCGGGGCTTCTACGAGCAGTACTTC.

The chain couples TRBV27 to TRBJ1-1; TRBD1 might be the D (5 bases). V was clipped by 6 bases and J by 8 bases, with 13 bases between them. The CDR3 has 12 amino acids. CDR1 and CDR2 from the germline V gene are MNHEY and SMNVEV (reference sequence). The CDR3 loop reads CASSPMGGEAFF. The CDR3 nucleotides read TGTGCCAGCAGCCCCATGGGGGGAGAAGCTTTCTTT.